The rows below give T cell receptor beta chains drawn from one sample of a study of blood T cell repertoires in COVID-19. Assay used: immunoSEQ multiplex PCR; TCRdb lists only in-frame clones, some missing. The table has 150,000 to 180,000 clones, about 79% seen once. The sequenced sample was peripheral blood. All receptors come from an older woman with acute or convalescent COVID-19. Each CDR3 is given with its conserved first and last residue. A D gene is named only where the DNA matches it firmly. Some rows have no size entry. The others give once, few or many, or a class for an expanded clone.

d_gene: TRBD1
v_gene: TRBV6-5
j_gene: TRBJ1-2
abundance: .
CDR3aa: CASSYGIGQGGYTF
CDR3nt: TGTGCCAGCAGTTACGGGATTGGACAGGGTGGCTACACCTTC

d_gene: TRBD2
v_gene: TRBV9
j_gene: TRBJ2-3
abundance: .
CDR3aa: CASSVMTSGRDTQYF
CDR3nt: TGTGCCAGCAGCGTCATGACTAGCGGGCGAGATACGCAGTATTTT

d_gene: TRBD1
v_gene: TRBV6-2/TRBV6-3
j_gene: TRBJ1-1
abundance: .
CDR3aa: CASSLTGIATEAFF
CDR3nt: TGTGCCAGCAGTTTGACAGGGATCGCCACTGAAGCTTTCTTT

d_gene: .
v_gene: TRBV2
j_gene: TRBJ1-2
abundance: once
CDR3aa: CASSDQGLYGYTF
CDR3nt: TGTGCCAGCAGTGATCAGGGACTCTATGGCTACACCTTC

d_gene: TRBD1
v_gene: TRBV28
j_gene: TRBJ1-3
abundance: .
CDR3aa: CASSSFDRGHGNTIYF
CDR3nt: TGTGCCAGCAGTTCCTTCGACAGGGGGCATGGAAACACCATATATTTT

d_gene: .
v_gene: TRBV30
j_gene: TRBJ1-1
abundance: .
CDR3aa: CAWRRGARTEAFF
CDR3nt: TGTGCCTGGAGGCGGGGGGCAAGGACTGAAGCTTTCTTT

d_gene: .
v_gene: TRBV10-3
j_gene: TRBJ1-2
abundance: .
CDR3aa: CAVRDTAYGYTF
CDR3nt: TGTGCCGTCCGGGACACCGCCTATGGCTACACCTTC

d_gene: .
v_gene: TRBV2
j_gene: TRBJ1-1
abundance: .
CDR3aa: CASRTSPEDSMGTEAFF
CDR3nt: TGTGCCAGCAGAACCTCACCGGAGGACAGTATGGGCACTGAAGCTTTCTTT

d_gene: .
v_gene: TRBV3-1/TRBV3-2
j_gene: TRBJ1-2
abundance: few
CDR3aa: CASSPLAGRGYYGYTF
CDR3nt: TGTGCCAGCAGCCCTCTGGCCGGGCGGGGGTATTATGGCTACACCTTC

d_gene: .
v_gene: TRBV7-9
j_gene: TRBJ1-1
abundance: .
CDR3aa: CASSLGPRLTEAFF
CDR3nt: TGTGCCAGCAGCTTAGGTCCCAGGTTAACTGAAGCTTTCTTT

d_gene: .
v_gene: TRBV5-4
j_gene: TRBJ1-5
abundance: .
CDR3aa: CASSSGAGPDQPQHF
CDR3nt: TGTGCCAGCAGCTCTGGCGCAGGGCCGGATCAGCCCCAGCATTTT

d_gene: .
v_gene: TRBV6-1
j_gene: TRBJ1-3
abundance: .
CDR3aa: CASSPRDFSGNTIYF
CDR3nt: TGTGCCAGCAGTCCCAGGGACTTCTCTGGAAACACCATATATTTT

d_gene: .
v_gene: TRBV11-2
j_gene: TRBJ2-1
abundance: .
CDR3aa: CASSLRRGYNEQFF
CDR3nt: TGTGCCAGCAGCCTCAGGAGGGGCTACAATGAGCAGTTCTTC

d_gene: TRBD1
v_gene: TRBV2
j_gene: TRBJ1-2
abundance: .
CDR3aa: CASIPDRALFGYTF
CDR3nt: TGTGCCAGCATTCCGGACAGGGCCCTGTTTGGCTACACCTTC

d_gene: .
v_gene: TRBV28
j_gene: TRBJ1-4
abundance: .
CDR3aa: CASSLDGQVGIRGKLFF
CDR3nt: TGTGCCAGCAGTTTAGACGGGCAGGTGGGAATCAGGGGAAAACTGTTTTTT

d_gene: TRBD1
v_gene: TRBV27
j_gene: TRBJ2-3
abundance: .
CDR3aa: CASSLSGRGQDTQYF
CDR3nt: TGTGCCAGCAGTTTAAGCGGCAGGGGGCAAGATACGCAGTATTTT

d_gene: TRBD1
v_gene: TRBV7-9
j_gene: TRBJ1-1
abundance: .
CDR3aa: CASSPGTGGDSEAFF
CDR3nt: TGTGCCAGCAGCCCGGGGACAGGGGGCGACTCTGAAGCTTTCTTT

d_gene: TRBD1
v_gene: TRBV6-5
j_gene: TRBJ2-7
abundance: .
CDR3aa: CASSSGQGSEQYF
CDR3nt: TGTGCCAGCAGTTCGGGACAGGGCAGCGAGCAGTACTTC

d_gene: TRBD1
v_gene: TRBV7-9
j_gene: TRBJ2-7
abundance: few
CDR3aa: CASSSRDRGEYEQYF
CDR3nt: TGTGCCAGCAGCTCCCGGGACAGGGGCGAATACGAGCAGTACTTC

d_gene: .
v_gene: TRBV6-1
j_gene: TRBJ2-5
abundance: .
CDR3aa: CASSEAPSSGTQYF
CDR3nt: TGTGCCAGCAGCGAAGCTCCTAGCTCAGGGACCCAGTACTTC

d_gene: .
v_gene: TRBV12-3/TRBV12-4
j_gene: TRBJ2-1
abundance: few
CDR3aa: CASSPISTEQFF
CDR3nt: TGTGCCAGCAGTCCTATTAGCACTGAGCAGTTCTTC

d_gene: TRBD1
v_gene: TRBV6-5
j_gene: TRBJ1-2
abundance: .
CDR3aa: CASSTWGDRDGGYTF
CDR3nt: TGTGCCAGCAGTACCTGGGGGGACAGGGATGGTGGCTACACCTTC

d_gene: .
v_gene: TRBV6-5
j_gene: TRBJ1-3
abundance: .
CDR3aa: CASSSPTGTNTIYF
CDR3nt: TGTGCCAGCAGTTCCCCGACAGGAACAAACACCATATATTTT

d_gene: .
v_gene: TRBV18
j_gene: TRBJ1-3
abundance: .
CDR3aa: CASSPRTGVSSGNTIYF
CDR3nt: TGTGCCAGCTCACCTAGGACGGGGGTATCTTCTGGAAACACCATATATTTT

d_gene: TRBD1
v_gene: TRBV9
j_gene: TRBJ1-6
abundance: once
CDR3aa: CASNRGEYSPLHF
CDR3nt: TGTGCCAGCAACAGGGGCGAATATTCACCCCTCCACTTT

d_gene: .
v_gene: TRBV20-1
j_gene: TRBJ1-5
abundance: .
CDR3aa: CSASGAGATAQPQHF
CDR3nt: TGCAGTGCTAGTGGAGCAGGGGCCACCGCTCAGCCCCAGCATTTT

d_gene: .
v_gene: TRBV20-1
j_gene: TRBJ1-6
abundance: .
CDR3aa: CSASLPRTFSSYNSPLHF
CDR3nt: TGCAGTGCTAGTTTGCCCCGTACCTTTAGCTCCTATAATTCACCCCTCCACTTT

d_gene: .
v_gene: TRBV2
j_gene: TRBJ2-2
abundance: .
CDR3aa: CASSDQGHTGELFF
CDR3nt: TGTGCCAGCAGTGATCAGGGGCACACCGGGGAGCTGTTTTTT

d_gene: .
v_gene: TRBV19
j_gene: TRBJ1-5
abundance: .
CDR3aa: CASSWTDLKYSNQPQHF
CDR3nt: TGTGCCAGTAGTTGGACAGACCTAAAGTATAGCAATCAGCCCCAGCATTTT

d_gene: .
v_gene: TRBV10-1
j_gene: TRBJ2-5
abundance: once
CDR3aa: CASSDSDSQETQYF
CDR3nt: TGCGCCAGCAGTGATTCGGACAGTCAAGAGACCCAGTACTTC

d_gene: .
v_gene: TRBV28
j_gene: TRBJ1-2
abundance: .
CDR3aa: CASSPLGTTSGYTF
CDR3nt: TGTGCCAGCAGTCCCCTCGGGACTACGAGTGGCTACACCTTC

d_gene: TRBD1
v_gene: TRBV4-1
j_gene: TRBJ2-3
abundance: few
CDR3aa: CASSRGQGSADTQYF
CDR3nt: TGCGCCAGCAGCCGGGGACAGGGGTCTGCAGATACGCAGTATTTT

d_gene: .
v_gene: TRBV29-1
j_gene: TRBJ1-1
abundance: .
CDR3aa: CSVGGRRAFF
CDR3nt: TGCAGCGTTGGAGGGCGAAGAGCTTTCTTT

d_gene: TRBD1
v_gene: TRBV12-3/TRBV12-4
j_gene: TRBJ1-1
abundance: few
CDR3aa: CASSLTGRAFF
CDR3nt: TGTGCCAGCAGTTTGACAGGGAGAGCTTTCTTT

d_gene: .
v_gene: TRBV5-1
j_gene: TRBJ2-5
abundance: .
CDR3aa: CASSGDNQETQYF
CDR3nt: TGCGCCAGCAGCGGGGACAACCAAGAGACCCAGTACTTC

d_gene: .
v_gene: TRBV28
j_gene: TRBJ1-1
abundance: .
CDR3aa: CASSRTRNLNTEAFF
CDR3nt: TGTGCCAGCAGTCGAACGCGAAACCTGAACACTGAAGCTTTCTTT

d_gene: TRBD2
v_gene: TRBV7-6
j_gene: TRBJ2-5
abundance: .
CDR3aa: CASSSWTSGGRETQYF
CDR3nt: TGTGCCAGCAGCTCCTGGACTAGCGGGGGGCGAGAGACCCAGTACTTC

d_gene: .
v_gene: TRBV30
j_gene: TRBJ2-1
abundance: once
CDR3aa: CAWSDLGHSYNEQFF
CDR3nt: TGTGCCTGGAGTGACTTGGGACATTCGTACAATGAGCAGTTCTTC

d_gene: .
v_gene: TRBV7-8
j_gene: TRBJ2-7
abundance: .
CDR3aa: CASSLAQWYEQYF
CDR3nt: TGTGCCAGCAGCTTAGCGCAGTGGTACGAGCAGTACTTC

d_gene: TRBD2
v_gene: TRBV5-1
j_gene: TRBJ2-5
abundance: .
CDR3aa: CASREAGGAQETQYF
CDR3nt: TGCGCCAGCAGGGAGGCGGGAGGAGCTCAAGAGACCCAGTACTTC

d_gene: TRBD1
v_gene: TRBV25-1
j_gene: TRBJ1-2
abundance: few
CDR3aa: CASRQGNYGYTF
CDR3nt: TGTGCCAGCCGACAGGGAAACTATGGCTACACCTTC

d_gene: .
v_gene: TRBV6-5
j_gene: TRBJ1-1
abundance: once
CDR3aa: CASSPRGRNTEAFF
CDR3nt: TGTGCCAGCAGTCCGCGGGGAAGGAACACTGAAGCTTTCTTT

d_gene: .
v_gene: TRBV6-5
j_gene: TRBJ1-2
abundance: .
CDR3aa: CASSYTALRDGYTF
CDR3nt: TGTGCCAGCAGTTACACGGCTCTCAGGGATGGCTACACCTTC

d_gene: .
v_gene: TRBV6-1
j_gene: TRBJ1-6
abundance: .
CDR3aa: CASSDDSSRSYNSPLHF
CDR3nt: TGTGCCAGCAGTGACGACAGTTCCAGGTCCTATAATTCACCCCTCCACTTT

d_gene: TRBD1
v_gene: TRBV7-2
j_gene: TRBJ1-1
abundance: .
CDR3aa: CASSHGQGNTEAFF
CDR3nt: TGTGCCAGCAGCCATGGACAGGGAAACACTGAAGCTTTCTTT

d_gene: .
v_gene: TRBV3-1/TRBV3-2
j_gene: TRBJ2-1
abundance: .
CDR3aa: CASSQWGQSSYNEQFF
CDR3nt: TGTGCCAGCAGCCAATGGGGCCAGAGCTCCTACAATGAGCAGTTCTTC

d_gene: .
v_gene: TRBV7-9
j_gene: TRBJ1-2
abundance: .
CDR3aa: CASSSSVAGYYGYTF
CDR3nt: TGTGCCAGCAGCTCTAGTGTGGCGGGGTACTATGGCTACACCTTC

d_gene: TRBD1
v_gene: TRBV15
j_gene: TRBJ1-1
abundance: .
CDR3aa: CATSRGGPGQAEAFF
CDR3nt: TGTGCCACCAGCAGAGGGGGTCCGGGACAGGCTGAAGCTTTCTTT

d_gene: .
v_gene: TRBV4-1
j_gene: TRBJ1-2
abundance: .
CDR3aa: CASSQGGQGFGGYTF
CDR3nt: TGCGCCAGCAGCCAAGGGGGGCAGGGATTCGGTGGCTACACCTTC

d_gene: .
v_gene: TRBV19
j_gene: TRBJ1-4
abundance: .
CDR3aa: CASSTGTNEKLFF
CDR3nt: TGTGCCAGTAGTACCGGGACTAATGAAAAACTGTTTTTT

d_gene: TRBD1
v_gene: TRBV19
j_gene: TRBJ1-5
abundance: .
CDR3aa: CASSIGDRGTWGNQPQHF
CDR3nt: TGTGCCAGTAGTATTGGGGACAGGGGGACTTGGGGCAATCAGCCCCAGCATTTT

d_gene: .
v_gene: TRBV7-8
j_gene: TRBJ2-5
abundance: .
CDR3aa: CASSLVRSGETQYF
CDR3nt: TGTGCCAGCAGCTTAGTTCGGTCGGGGGAGACCCAGTACTTC

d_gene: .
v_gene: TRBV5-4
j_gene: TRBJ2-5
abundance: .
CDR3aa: CASSAPGGRPKETQYF
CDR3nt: TGTGCCAGCAGCGCTCCCGGGGGGCGGCCTAAAGAGACCCAGTACTTC